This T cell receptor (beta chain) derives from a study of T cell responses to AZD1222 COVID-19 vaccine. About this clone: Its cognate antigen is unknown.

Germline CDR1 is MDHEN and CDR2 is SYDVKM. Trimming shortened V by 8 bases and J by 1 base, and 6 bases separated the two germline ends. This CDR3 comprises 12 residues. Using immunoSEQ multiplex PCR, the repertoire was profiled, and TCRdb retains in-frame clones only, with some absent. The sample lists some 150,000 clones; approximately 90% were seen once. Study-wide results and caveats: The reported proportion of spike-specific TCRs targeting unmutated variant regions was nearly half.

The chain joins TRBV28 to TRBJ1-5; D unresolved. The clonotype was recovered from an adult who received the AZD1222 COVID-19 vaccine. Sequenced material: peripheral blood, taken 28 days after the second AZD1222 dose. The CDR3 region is CASGGSNQPQHF. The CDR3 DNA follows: TGTGCCAGCGGCGGGAGCAATCAGCCCCAGCATTTT. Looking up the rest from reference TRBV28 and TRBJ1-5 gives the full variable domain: DVKVTQSSRYLVKRTGEKVFLECVQDMDHENMFWYRQDPGLGLRLIYFSYDVKMKEKGDIPEGYSVSREKKERFSLILESASTNQTSMYLCASGGSNQPQHFGDGTRLSIL.